Listed below are T cell receptor beta chains from one sample, sequenced in a study of regulatory T cells in long-lasting Graves disease. TCRdb reanalysed the multiplex PCR reads using MiXCR and keeps one entry per CDR3 protein. The sample carries a few hundred thousand distinct CDR3 sequences, around 21% recorded once. The source was peripheral blood mononuclear cells (PBMCs), collected at new diagnosis, from a patient treated with antithyroid drugs. The receptors here all came from a female donor with Graves disease. Both conserved end residues are part of each CDR3. Size tells how often a clone was seen (once, few, many) or the class of an expanded clone, and some rows leave it out.

v_call	j_call	clone_size	cdr3_aa
TRBV28	TRBJ1-4	NA	CASNSGGRNEKLFF
TRBV7-3	TRBJ2-3	medium-sized	CASSLVAGGLADTQYF
TRBV2	TRBJ2-3	many	CASSSRVGTDTQYF
TRBV7-3	TRBJ2-7	many	CASSLNGWGRREQYF
TRBV11-1	TRBJ1-1	many	CASSPRTDLLTEAFF
TRBV6-2/TRBV6-3	TRBJ2-1	many	CASWSYNEQFF
TRBV7-9	TRBJ1-3	once	CASSFGGFGRDSGNTIYF
TRBV12-3/TRBV12-4	TRBJ2-7	many	CASSSAASEQYF
TRBV3-1	TRBJ2-7	many	CASSQGGTGFSYEQYF
TRBV30	TRBJ2-7	many	CAWRSSFSRYEQYF
TRBV20-1	TRBJ1-5	NA	CSASGGPNQPQHF
TRBV5-1	TRBJ2-7	NA	CASSLEQGPGGEQYF
TRBV12-3/TRBV12-4	TRBJ1-5	many	CASRLNSNQPQHF
TRBV4-3	TRBJ2-2	many	CASSRGTAGELFF
TRBV18	TRBJ1-2	many	CASSPWAIGYGYTF
TRBV11-2	TRBJ1-1	many	CASSLGKEAFF